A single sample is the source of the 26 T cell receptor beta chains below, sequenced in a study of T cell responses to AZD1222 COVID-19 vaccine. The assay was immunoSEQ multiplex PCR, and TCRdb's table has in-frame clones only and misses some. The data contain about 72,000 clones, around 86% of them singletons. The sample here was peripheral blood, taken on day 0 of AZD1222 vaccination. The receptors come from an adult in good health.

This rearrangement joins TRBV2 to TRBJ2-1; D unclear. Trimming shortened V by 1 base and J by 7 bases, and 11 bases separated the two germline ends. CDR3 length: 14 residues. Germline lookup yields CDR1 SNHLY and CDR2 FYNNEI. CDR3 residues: CASSEVWGWNEQFF. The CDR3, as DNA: TGTGCCAGCAGTGAAGTATGGGGATGGAATGAGCAGTTCTTC.

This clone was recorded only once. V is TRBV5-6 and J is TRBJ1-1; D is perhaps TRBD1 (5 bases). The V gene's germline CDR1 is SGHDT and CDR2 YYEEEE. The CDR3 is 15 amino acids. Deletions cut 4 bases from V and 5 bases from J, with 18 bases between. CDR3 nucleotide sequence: TGTGCCAGCAGCGAAACCGGGACCGCGGGGACTGAAGCTTTCTTT. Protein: CASSETGTAGTEAFF.

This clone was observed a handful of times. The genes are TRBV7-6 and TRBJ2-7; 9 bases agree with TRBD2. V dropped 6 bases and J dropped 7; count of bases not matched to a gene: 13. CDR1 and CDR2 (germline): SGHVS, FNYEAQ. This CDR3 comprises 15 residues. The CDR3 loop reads CASSRTSGPHREQYF. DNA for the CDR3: TGTGCCAGCAGTCGCACTAGCGGGCCCCATAGGGAGCAGTACTTC.

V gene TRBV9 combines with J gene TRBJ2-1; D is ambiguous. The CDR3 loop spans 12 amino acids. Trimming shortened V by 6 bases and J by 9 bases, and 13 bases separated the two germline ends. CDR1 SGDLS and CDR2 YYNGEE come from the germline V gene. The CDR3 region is CASTNMGGEQFF. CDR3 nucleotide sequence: TGTGCCAGCACCAACATGGGTGGTGAGCAGTTCTTC.

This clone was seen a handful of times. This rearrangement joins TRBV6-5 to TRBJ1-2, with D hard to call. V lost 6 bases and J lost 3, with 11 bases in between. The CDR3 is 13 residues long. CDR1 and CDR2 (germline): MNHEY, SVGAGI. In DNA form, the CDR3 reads TGTGCCAGCAGGCCTGGACCCCACTATGGCTACACCTTC. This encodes CASRPGPHYGYTF.

The CDR3 sequence: CASSYQRTDTQYF. The CDR3 DNA reads TGTGCCAGCAGCTACCAGCGCACAGATACGCAGTATTTT. The chain carries TRBV7-8 and TRBJ2-3, with D unresolved. V lost 4 bases to trimming and J lost 1 base, with 6 bases between them. The CDR3 sequence is 13 residues long. The germline gives CDR1 SGHVS, CDR2 FQNEAQ.

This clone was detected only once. The CDR3 here is CASSQVVPFGTKRNEQYF. CDR3 sequence (DNA): TGCGCCAGCAGCCAAGTTGTCCCCTTTGGGACAAAAAGGAACGAGCAGTACTTC. The chain has TRBV4-1 and TRBJ2-7, with TRBD1 as a possible D gene (6 bases). V was pared by 1 base and J by 5 bases, with 24 bases between. Per germline, CDR1 MGHRA and CDR2 YSYEKL. The CDR3 spans 18 residues.

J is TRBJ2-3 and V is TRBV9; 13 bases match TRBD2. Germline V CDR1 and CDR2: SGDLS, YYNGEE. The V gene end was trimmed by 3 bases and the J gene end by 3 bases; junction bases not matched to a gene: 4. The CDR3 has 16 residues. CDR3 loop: CASSARLAGGTDTQYF. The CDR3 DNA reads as TGTGCCAGCAGCGCAAGACTAGCGGGAGGAACAGATACGCAGTATTTT.

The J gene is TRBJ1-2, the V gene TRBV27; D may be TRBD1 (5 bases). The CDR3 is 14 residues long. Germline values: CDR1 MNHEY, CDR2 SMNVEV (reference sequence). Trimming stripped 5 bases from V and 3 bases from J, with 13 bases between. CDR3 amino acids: CASSTGRGDYGYTF. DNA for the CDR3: TGTGCCAGCAGTACCGGACGAGGGGACTATGGCTACACCTTC.

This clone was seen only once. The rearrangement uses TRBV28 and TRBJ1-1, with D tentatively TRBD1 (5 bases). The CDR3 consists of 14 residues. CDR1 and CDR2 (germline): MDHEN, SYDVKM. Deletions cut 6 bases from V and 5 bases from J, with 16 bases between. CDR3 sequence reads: CASRVRTGETEAFF. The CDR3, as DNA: TGTGCCAGCAGGGTAAGGACGGGGGAGACTGAAGCTTTCTTT.

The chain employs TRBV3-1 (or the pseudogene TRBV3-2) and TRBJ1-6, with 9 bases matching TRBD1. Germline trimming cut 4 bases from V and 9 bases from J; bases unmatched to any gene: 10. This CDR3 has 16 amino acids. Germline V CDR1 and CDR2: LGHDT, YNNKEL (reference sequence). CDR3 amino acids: CASSLKYRGQGSPLHF. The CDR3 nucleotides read TGTGCCAGCAGCCTCAAATACAGGGGGCAGGGTTCACCCCTCCACTTT.

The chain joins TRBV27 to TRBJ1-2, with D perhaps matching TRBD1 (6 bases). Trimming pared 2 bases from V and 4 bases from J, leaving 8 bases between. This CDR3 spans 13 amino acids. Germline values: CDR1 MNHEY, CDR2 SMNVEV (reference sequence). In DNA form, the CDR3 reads TGTGCCAGCAGTTTAGAACAGGGCTATGGCTACACCTTC. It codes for CASSLEQGYGYTF.

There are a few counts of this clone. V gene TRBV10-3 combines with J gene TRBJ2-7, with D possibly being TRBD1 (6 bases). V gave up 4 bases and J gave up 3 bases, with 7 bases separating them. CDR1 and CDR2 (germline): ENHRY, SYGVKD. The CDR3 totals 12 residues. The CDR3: CAISAQGYEQYF. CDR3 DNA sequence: TGTGCCATCAGTGCACAGGGCTACGAGCAGTACTTC.

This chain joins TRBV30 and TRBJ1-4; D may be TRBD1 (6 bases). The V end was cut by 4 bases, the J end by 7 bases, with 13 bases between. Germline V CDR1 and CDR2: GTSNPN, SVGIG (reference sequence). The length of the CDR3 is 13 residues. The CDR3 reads CAWKGGIGEKLFF. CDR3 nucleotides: TGTGCCTGGAAGGGGGGGATTGGTGAAAAACTGTTTTTT. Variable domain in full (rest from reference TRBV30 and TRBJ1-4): SQTIHQWPATLVQPVGSPLSLECTVEGTSNPNLYWYRQAAGRGLQLLFYSVGIGQISSEVPQNLSASRPQDRQFILSSKKLLLSDSGFYLCAWKGGIGEKLFFGSGTQLSVL.

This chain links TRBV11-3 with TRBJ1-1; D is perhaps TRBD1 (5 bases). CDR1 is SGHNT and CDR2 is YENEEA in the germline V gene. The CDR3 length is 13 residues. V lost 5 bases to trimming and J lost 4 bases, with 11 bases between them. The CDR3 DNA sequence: TGTGCCAGCAGCCCCTATGGGGGCACTGAAGCTTTCTTT. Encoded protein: CASSPYGGTEAFF.

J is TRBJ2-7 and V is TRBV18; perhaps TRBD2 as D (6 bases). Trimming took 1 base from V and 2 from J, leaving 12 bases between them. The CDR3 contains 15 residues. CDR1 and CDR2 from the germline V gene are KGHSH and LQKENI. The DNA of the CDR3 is TGTGCCAGCTCACCACGGGGGGAACCACCCTACGAGCAGTACTTC. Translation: CASSPRGEPPYEQYF.

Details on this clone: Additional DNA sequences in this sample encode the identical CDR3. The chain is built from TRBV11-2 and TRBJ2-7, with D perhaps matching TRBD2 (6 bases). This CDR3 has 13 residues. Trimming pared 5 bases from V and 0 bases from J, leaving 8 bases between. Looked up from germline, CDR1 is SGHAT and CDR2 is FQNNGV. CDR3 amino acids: CASSLGSSYEQYF. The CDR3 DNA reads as TGTGCCAGCAGCCTCGGGAGCTCCTACGAGCAGTACTTC.

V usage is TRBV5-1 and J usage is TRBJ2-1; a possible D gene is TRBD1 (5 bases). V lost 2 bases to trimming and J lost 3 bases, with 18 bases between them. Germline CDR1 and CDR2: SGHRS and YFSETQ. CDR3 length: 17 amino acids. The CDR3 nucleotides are TGCGCCAGCAGCTTCACTCCAGGGTCCCCTGGCTACAATGAGCAGTTCTTC. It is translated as CASSFTPGSPGYNEQFF.

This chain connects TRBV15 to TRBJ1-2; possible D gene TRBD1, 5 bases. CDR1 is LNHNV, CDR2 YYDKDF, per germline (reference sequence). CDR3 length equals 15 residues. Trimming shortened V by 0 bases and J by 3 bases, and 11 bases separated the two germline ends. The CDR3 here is CATSRDYVGDYGYTF. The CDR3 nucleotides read TGTGCCACCAGCAGAGATTACGTAGGGGACTATGGCTACACCTTC. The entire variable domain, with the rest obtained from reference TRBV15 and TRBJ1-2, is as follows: DAMVIQNPRYQVTQFGKPVTLSCSQTLNHNVMYWYQQKSSQAPKLLFHYYDKDFNNEADTPDNFQSRRPNTSFCFLDIRSPGLGDTAMYLCATSRDYVGDYGYTFGSGTRLTVV.

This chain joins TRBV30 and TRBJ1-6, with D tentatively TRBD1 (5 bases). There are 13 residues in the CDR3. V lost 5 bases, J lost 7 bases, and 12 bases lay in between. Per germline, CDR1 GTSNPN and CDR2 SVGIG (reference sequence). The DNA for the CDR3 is TGTGCCTGGGGGACTCAGGTCAATTCACCCCTCCACTTT. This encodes CAWGTQVNSPLHF. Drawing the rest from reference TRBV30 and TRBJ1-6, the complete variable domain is SQTIHQWPATLVQPVGSPLSLECTVEGTSNPNLYWYRQAAGRGLQLLFYSVGIGQISSEVPQNLSASRPQDRQFILSSKKLLLSDSGFYLCAWGTQVNSPLHFGNGTRLTVT.

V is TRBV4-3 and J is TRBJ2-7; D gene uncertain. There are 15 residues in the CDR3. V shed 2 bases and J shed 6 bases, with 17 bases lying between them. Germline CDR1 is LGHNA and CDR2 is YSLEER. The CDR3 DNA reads TGCGCCAGCAGCCAAAACTTCCAGTCCTTAAGCGAGCAGTACTTC. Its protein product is CASSQNFQSLSEQYF.

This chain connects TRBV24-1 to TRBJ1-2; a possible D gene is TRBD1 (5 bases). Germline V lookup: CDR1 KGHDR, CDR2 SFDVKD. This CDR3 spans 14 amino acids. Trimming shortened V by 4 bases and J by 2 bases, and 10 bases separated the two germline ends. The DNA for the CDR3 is TGTGCCACCAGTGACCCACGGGGGAACTATGGCTACACCTTC. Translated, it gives CATSDPRGNYGYTF.

CDR3 DNA sequence: TGTGCCAGCAGTCCAAAGACAGGGTCCACCTACGAGCAGTACTTC. Translation: CASSPKTGSTYEQYF. V gene TRBV13 combines with J gene TRBJ2-7, with 7 bases matching TRBD1. This CDR3 has 15 residues. The V and J ends lost 6 bases and 2 bases, in that order; junction bases with no gene match: 10. CDR1 and CDR2 from the germline V gene are PRHDT and FYEKMQ (reference sequence).

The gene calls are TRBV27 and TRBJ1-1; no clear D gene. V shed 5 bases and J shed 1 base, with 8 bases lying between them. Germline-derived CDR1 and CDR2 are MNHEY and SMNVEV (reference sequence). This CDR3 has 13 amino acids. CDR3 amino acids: CASSRWGNTEAFF. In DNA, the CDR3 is TGTGCCAGCAGTAGGTGGGGGAACACTGAAGCTTTCTTT.

Written as DNA, the CDR3 is TGCAGTGCTGAGGACGGAAACATTCAGTACTTC. Residues: CSAEDGNIQYF. The chain combines TRBV20-1 with TRBJ2-4; no clear D gene. V was clipped by 5 bases and J by 6 bases, with 8 bases between them. Per germline, CDR1 DFQATT and CDR2 SNEGSKA (reference sequence). There are 11 residues in the CDR3.

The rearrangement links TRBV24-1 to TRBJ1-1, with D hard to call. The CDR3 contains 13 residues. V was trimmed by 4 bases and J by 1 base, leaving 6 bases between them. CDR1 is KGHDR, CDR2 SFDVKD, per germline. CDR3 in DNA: TGTGCCACCAGTGACCGAGGGAACACTGAAGCTTTCTTT. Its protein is CATSDRGNTEAFF.